Following are 7 T cell receptor beta chains from one sample sequenced in a study of tumor and adjacent non-tumor tissue in lung cancer. TCRbeta libraries were built with three rounds of nested PCR, modified from ARM-PCR. TCRdb re-called the multiplex PCR reads through MiXCR, storing one row per CDR3 protein. Among roughly 120,000 distinct CDR3 sequences, 62% were seen once, and the ten largest hold around 20%. No cell sorting was done before RNA was extracted from the tissue. This non-tumor lung sample came from over 3 cm beyond the tumor edge. Sequenced input: distant non-tumor lung tissue. These receptors were taken from a man aged 60 to 75 with non-small cell lung cancer.

This clonotype was seen repeatedly, ten times or more. This CDR3 reads CSAQAGQGYQPQHF. As DNA, the CDR3 is TGCAGTGCTCAGGCGGGACAGGGTTATCAGCCCCAGCATTTT. This chain uses TRBV20-1 with TRBJ1-5, with TRBD1 matching 9 bases. The junction had 7 bases not matched to a gene; V was cut back by 5 bases and J by 5 bases. CDR3 length equals 14 residues. Germline assignment: CDR1 DFQATT and CDR2 SNEGSKA (reference sequence).

This clonotype was counted at least ten times. The chain couples TRBV5-5 to TRBJ2-3; TRBD1 matches at 8 bases. The CDR3 sequence is 15 residues long. CDR1 is SGHKS and CDR2 is YYEKEE in the germline V gene (reference sequence). V gave up 4 bases and J gave up 1 base; unmatched junction bases: 5. This CDR3 reads CASSMNRGGTDTQYF. CDR3 DNA: TGTGCCAGCAGCATGAACAGGGGGGGCACAGATACGCAGTATTTT.

Regarding this clonotype: This may come from a read error, since a much larger clone is one base off. The V and J genes are TRBV6-1 and TRBJ2-5, with TRBD2 matching 10 bases. This CDR3 has 17 residues. CDR1 and CDR2 (germline): MNHNS, SASEGT. After removal of 6 bases from V and 2 bases from J, the junction contained 12 bases not matched to a gene. The CDR3 sequence: CASSKRRTSGAQETQYF. The DNA for the CDR3 is TGTGCCAGCAGCAAAAGGCGGACTAGCGGCGCTCAAGAGACCCAGTACTTC.

The table lists this clonotype with many counts. The chain carries TRBV28 and TRBJ1-5, with D hard to call. The CDR3 extends over 13 amino acids. The V end lost 3 bases, the J end lost 6 bases, and 9 bases lay between the germline ends. CDR1 and CDR2 from the germline V gene are MDHEN and SYDVKM. CDR3 in amino acids: CASSLAGGQPQHF. The DNA of the CDR3 is TGTGCCAGCAGTTTGGCGGGTGGTCAGCCCCAGCATTTT.

As to this clonotype: This may stem from a read error, because a much larger clone lies one nucleotide away. This chain joins TRBV10-3 and TRBJ2-3; 8 bases are a match to TRBD1. Germline CDR1 and CDR2: ENHRY and SYGVKD. Trimming cost V 4 bases and J 3 bases; bases outside gene matches: 9. The CDR3 has 16 amino acids. This CDR3 reads CAISVSTGARTDTQYF. CDR3 DNA sequence: TGTGCCATCAGTGTATCGACAGGGGCTAGGACAGATACGCAGTATTTT.

Turning to this clonotype: The junction does not match germline at one end; this may be a read error. The gene calls are TRBV4-3 and TRBJ2-3, with 14 bases lining up with TRBD2. This CDR3 is built from 20 residues. Germline CDR1 and CDR2: LGHNA and YSLEER. As DNA, the CDR3 is TGTGCCAGCAGCCAACGGGGACTAGCGGGAGCGATTGGAGGCACAGATAAGCAGTATTTT. Amino acids: CASSQRGLAGAIGGTDKQYF.

In this sample, this clonotype turned up many times. The chain couples TRBV6-2 or TRBV6-3 to TRBJ1-1; D might be TRBD1 (5 bases). The CDR3 sequence is 13 residues long. V lost 4 bases, J lost 4 bases, and 10 bases lay in between. Germline V gives CDR1 MNHEY, CDR2 SVGEGT. CDR3 loop: CASSSGETTEAFF. For the CDR3, the DNA is TGTGCCAGCAGTTCGGGGGAAACCACTGAAGCTTTCTTT.